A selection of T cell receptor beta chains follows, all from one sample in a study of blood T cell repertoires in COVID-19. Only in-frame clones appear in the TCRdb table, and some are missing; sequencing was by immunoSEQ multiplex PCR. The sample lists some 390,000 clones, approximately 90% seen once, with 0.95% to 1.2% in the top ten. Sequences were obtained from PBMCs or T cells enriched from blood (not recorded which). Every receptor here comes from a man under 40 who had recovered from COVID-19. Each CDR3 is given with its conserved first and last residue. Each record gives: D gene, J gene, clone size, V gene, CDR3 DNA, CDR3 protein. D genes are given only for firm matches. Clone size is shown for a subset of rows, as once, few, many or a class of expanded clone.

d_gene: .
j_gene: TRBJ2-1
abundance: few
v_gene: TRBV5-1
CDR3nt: TGCGCCAGCACCTTTGGCGGGCCCTACAATGAGCAGTTCTTC
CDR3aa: CASTFGGPYNEQFF

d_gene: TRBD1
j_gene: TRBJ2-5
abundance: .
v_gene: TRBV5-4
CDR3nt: TGTGCCAGCAGCTCACAGGGGTCAGAGACCCAGTACTTC
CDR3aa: CASSSQGSETQYF

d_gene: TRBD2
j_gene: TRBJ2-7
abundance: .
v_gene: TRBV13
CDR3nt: TGTGCCAGCAGCCTCGGACTAGCGGGAGCCCTCCCAGTCTACGAGCAGTACTTC
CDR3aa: CASSLGLAGALPVYEQYF

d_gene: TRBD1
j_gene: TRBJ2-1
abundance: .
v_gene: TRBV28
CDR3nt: TGTGCCAGCACCTCAGGGGGCAATGAGCAGTTCTTC
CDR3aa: CASTSGGNEQFF

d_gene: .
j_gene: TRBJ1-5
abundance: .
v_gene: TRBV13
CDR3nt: TGTGCCAGCAGCCTAAGCAATCAGCCCCAGCATTTT
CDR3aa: CASSLSNQPQHF

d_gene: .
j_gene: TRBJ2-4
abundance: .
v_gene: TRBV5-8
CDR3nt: TGTGCCAGCAGCTTGGTACACATCTTAATAGCCAAAAACATTCAGTACTTC
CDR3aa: CASSLVHILIAKNIQYF

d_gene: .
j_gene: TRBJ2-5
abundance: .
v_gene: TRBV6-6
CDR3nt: TGTGCCAGCAGACCGCCGGGGCAAGAGACCCAGTACTTC
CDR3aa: CASRPPGQETQYF

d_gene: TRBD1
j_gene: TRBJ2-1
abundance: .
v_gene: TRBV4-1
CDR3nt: TGCGCCAGCAGCGAATATACGGGGACCCCCAGGGGGAATGAGCAGTTCTTC
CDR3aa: CASSEYTGTPRGNEQFF

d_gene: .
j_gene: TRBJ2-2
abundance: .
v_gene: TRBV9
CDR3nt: TGTGCCAGCAGCGAGCTACAGGGCGGCACCGGGGAGCTGTTTTTT
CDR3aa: CASSELQGGTGELFF

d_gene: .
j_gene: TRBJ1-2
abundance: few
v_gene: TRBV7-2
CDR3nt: TGTGCCAGCAGCTTAGGGGAGTGGTTAGGAGGCTACACCTTC
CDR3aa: CASSLGEWLGGYTF

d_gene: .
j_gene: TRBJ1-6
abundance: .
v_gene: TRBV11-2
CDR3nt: TGTGCCAGCAGCTCAACCCCCGGTTCTAATTCACCCCTCCACTTT
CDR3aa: CASSSTPGSNSPLHF

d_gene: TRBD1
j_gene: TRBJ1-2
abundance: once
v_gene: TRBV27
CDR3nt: TGTGCCAGCAGTTTAGGAACTCAGGGGGGCGGCTACACCTTC
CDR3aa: CASSLGTQGGGYTF

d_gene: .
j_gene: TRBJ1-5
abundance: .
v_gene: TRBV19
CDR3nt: TGTGCCAGTAGCCCGGCGAGGGTAAATCAGCCCCAGCATTTT
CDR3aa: CASSPARVNQPQHF

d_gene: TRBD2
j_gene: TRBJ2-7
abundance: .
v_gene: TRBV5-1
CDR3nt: TGCGCCAGCAGCTCTAGCGGGAACGAGCAGTACTTC
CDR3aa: CASSSSGNEQYF

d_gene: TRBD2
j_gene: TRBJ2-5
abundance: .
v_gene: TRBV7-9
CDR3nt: TGTGCCAGCAGCTATACCGGGACTAGCGGAGAAGAGACCCAGTACTTC
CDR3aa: CASSYTGTSGEETQYF

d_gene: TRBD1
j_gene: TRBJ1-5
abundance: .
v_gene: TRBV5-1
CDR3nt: TGCGCCAGCAGCCCGGGTGGACAGGGAGGAAATCAGCCCCAGCATTTT
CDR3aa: CASSPGGQGGNQPQHF

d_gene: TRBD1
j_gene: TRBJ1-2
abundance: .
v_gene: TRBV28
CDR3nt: TGTGCCAGCAGTGCGACAGGGTCCGGCTACACCTTC
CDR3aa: CASSATGSGYTF

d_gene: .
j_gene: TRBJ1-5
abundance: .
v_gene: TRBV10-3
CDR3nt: TGTGCCATCAGTGAGTCGACCGGGGGGCGGCCCCAGCATTTT
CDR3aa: CAISESTGGRPQHF

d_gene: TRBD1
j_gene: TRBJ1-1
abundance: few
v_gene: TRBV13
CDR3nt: TGTGCCAGCAGCACAGGGGGCACTGAAGCTTTCTTT
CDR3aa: CASSTGGTEAFF

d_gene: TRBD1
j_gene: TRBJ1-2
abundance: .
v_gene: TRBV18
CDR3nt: TGTGCCAGCTCACCGATGCGGCAGGGACAGGACTATGGCTACACCTTC
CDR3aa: CASSPMRQGQDYGYTF

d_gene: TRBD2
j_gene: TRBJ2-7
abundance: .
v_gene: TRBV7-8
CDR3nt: TGTGCCAGCAGCTTAGACTCGCTAGCGGGAGCCGAGCAGTACTTC
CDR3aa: CASSLDSLAGAEQYF

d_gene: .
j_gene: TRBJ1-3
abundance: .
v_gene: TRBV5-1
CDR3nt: TGCGCCAGCAGCTTAGACGGGAGAAGTGGAAACACCATATATTTT
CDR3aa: CASSLDGRSGNTIYF

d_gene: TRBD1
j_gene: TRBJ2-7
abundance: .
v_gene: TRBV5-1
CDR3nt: TGCGCCAGCAGCAAGACAGGGGCCTACGAGCAGTACTTC
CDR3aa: CASSKTGAYEQYF

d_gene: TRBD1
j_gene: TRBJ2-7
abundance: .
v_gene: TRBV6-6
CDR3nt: TGTGCCAGCAGTTACGGGCAGGGGGACTACGAGCAGTACTTC
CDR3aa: CASSYGQGDYEQYF

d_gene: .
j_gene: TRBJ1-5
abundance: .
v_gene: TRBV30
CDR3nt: TGTGCCTGGAGTCTCGGCGGCAGCAATCAGCCCCAGCATTTT
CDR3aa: CAWSLGGSNQPQHF

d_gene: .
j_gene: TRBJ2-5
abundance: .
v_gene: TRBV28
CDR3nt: TGTGCCAGCAGCCAACTACAGGTCCAAGAGACCCAGTACTTC
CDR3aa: CASSQLQVQETQYF

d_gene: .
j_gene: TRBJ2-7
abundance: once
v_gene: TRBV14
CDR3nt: TGTGCCAGCAGGAAAGGGGGTCTCTACGAGCAGTACTTC
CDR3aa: CASRKGGLYEQYF

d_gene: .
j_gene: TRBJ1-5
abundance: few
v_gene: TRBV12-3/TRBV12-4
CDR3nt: TGTGCCAGCGCGGGGCAGCTCAATCAGCCCCAGCATTTT
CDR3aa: CASAGQLNQPQHF

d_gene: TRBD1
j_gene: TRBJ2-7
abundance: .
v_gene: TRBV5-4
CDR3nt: TGTGCCAGCAGCGGGATGGGACAGGGGATCCACGAGCAGTACTTC
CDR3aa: CASSGMGQGIHEQYF

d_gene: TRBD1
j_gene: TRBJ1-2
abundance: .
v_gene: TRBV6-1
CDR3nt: TGTGCCAGCAGTGATGACAGGGGGCTTCGGGGCTACACCTTC
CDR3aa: CASSDDRGLRGYTF

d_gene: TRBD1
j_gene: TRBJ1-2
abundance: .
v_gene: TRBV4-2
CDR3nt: TGTGCCAGCAGCCCCGAAGGTCACAGGGGGCGAAGCTACACCTTC
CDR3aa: CASSPEGHRGRSYTF

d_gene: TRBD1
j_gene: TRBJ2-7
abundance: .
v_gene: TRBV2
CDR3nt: TGTGCCACCCAGGGACAGGACTACGAGCAGTACTTC
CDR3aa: CATQGQDYEQYF

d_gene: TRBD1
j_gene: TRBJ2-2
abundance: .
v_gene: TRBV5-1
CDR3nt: TGCGCCAGCAGCAATGAGGGACAGGGCGACACCGGGGAGCTGTTTTTT
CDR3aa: CASSNEGQGDTGELFF

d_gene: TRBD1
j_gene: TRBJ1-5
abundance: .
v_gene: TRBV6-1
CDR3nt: TGTGCCAGCAGAGAAGGACAGGGGGCTGGGGGGCCCCAGCATTTT
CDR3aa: CASREGQGAGGPQHF

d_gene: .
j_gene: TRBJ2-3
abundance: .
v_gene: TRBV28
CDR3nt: TGTGCCAGCAGTCCACTCGACCCGCGGAGAGATACGCAGTATTTT
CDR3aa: CASSPLDPRRDTQYF

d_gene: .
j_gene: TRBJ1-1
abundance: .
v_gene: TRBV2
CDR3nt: TGTGCCAGCAGTGAAGGGGAGATGAACACTGAAGCTTTCTTT
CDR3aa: CASSEGEMNTEAFF

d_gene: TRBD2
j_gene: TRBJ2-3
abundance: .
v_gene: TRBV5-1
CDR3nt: TGCGCCAGCAGCTCAGCGGGAGGGCGAACAGATACGCAGTATTTT
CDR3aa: CASSSAGGRTDTQYF

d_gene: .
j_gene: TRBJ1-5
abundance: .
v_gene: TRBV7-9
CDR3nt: TGTGCCAGCAGCTTTGGTGAGGGTCGGCCCCAGCATTTT
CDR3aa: CASSFGEGRPQHF

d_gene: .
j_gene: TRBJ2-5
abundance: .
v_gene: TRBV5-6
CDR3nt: TGTGCCAGCAGCCCCCCGGGCGGTCGGGGAGAGACCCAGTACTTC
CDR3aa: CASSPPGGRGETQYF

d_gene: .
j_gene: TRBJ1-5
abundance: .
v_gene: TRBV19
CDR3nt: TGTGCCAGTAGTATAGGCCAGGGGAGGGGTCAGCCCCAGCATTTT
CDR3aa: CASSIGQGRGQPQHF

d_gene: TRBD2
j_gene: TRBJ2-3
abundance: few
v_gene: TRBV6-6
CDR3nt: TGTGCCAGCAGTCATAGACCGGGACTAGCGTCAACAGATACGCAGTATTTT
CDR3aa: CASSHRPGLASTDTQYF

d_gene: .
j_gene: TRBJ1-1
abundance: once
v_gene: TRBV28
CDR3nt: TGTGCCAGCAGTCAAAACCCGTACAGGTATGAAGCTTTCTTT
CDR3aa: CASSQNPYRYEAFF

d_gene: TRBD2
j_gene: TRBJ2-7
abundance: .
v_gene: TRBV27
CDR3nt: TGTGCCAGCAGTTCTCTAGCGGGAAACTCCTACGAGCAGTACTTC
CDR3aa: CASSSLAGNSYEQYF

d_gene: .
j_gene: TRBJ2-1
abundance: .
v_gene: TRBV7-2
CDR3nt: TGTGCCAGCAGCGCCCGGACAGTTTCCAATGAGCAGTTCTTC
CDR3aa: CASSARTVSNEQFF

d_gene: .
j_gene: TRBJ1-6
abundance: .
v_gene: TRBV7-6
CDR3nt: TGTGCCAGCGGGCGGACAGACTGGGGTTCACCCCTCCACTTT
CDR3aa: CASGRTDWGSPLHF

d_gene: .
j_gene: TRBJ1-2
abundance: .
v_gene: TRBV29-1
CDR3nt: TGCAGCGTCACAACCGGCGTAGCCTATGGCTACACCTTC
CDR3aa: CSVTTGVAYGYTF

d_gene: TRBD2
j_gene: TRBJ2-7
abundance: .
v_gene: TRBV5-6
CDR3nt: TGTGCCAGCAGTCTGACTAGCGGGAGTGTTTACGAGCAGTACTTC
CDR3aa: CASSLTSGSVYEQYF

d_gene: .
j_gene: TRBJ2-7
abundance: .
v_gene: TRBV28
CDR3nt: TGTGCCAGCAGTTTTGGCGGTTTATACCACGAGCAGTACTTC
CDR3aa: CASSFGGLYHEQYF

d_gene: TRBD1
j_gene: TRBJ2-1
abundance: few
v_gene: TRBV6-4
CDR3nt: TGTGCCAGCAGCCCACTCGACAGGGAGAACAATGAGCAGTTCTTC
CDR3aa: CASSPLDRENNEQFF

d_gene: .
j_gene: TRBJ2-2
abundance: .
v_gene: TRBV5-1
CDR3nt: TGCGCCAGCTCGACAGCAGCCAAGAACACCGGGGAGCTGTTTTTT
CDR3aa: CASSTAAKNTGELFF

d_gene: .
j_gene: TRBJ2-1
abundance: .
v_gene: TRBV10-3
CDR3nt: TGTGCCATCAGCGGGGTGAACAATGAGCAGTTCTTC
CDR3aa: CAISGVNNEQFF

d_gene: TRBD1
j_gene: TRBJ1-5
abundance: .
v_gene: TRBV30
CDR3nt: TGTGCCTGGAGTCTAGGGGGCGATCAGCCCCAGCATTTT
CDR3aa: CAWSLGGDQPQHF

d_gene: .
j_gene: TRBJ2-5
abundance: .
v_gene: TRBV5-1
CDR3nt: TGCGCCAGCAGCCGACTCCGACAAGAGACCCAGTACTTC
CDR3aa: CASSRLRQETQYF

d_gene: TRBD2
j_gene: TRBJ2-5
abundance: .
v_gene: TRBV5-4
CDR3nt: TGTGCCAGCAGCCCCCCCCTAGCGGGCCAAGAGACCCAGTACTTC
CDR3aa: CASSPPLAGQETQYF